This T cell receptor beta chain was obtained from a study of T cells in Graves' hyperthyroidism and ophthalmopathy. Study-wide context: The initial diagnosis was the point when peripheral blood was collected, ahead of any treatment.

Amplification yielded TCR beta CDR3 regions, with RNA transcripts as the source. With the HTBI primer set, the TCR CDR3 went through a first round of RT-PCR. TCRdb re-analysed the multiplex PCR reads in MiXCR, keeping a single row per CDR3 protein. The repertoire holds over 650,000 distinct CDR3 sequences, with approximately 16% as singletons. The study excluded patients with uncontrolled infection, other autoimmune disease, pregnancy or lactation. Trimming left V 10 bases short and J 0 bases short, with 10 bases between. This CDR3 has 13 residues. The sequence was collected from a young man with Graves' hyperthyroidism. This sequence joins TRBV12-3 or TRBV12-4 and TRBJ2-1; the D is unclear. The sequenced sample was blood. Written as DNA, the CDR3 is TGTGCCATCCGACTGAGCTCCTACAATGAGCAGTTCTTC. This codes for CAIRLSSYNEQFF.